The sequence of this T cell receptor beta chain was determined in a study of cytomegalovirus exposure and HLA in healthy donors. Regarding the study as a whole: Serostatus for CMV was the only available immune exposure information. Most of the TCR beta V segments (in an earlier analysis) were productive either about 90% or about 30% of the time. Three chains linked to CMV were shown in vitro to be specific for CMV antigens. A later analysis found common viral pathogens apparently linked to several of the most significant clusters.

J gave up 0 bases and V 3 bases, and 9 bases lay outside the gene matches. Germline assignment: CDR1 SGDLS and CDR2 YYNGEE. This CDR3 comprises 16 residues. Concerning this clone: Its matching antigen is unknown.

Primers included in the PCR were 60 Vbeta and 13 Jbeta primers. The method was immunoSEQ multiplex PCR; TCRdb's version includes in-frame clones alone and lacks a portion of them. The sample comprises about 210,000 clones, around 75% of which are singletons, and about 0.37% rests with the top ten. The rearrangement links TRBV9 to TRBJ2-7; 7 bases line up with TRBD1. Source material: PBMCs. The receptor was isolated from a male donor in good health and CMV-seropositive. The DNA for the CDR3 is TGTGCCAGCAGCGCCGAGGACAGGACCAGCTCCTACGAGCAGTACTTC. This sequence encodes CASSAEDRTSSYEQYF.